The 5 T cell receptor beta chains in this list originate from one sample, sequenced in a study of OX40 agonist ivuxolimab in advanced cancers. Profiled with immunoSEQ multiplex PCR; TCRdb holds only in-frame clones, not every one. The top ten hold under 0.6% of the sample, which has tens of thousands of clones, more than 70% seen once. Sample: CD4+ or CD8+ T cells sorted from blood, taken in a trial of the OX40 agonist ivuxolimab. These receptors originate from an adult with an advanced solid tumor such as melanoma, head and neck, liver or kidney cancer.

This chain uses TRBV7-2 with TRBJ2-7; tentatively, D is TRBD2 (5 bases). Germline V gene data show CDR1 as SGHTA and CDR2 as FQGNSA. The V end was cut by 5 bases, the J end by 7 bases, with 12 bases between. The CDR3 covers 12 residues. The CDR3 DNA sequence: TGTGCCAGCAGCCGCAACCCGGGGGAGCAGTACTTC. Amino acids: CASSRNPGEQYF.

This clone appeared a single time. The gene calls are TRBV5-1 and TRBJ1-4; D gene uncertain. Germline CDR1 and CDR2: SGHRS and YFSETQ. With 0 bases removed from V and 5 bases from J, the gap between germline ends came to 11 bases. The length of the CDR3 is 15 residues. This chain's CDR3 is CASSLEGRPNEKLFF. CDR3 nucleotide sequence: TGCGCCAGCAGCTTGGAGGGCAGGCCCAATGAAAAACTGTTTTTT.

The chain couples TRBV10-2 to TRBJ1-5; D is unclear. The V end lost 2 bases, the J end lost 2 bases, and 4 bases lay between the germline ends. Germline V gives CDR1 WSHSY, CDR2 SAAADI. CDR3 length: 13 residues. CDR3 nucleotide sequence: TGCGCCAGCAGTGAGGACGGCAATCAGCCCCAGCATTTT. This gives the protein CASSEDGNQPQHF.

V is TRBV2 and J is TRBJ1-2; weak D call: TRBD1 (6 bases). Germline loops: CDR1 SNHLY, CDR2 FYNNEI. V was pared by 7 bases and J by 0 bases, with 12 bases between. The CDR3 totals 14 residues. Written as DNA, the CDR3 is TGTGCCAGCATCAGGGGAGGGCCTAACTATGGCTACACCTTC. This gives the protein CASIRGGPNYGYTF.

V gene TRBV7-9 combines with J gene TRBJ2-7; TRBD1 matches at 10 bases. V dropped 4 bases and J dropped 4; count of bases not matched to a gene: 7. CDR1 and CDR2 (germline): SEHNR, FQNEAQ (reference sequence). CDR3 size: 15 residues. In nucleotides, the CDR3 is TGTGCCAGCAGCTCTTGGACAGGGGGGAGGTACGAGCAGTACTTC. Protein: CASSSWTGGRYEQYF.